Sequencing of this T cell receptor beta chain was carried out in a study of T cell clones after liver transplantation. Across the study: A pre-transplant mixed lymphocyte reaction with TCRbeta sequencing defined graft-donor-reactive clones followed in post-transplant blood.

Study results and caveats: These preliminary findings come from unstandardized post-transplant sampling times. Rather than being deleted, graft donor-reactive T cells may have moved into the graft.

The CDR3 loop spans 16 amino acids. CDR1 and CDR2 (germline): MGHRA, YSYEKL. V lost 0 bases, J lost 5 bases, and 11 bases lay in between. This table comes from immunoSEQ multiplex PCR, and its TCRdb copy is limited to in-frame clones, with some not included. The table includes about 80,000 clones, nearly 85% detected once. Regarding this clone: Its antigen is unidentified.

This receptor was obtained from a human patient who received a liver transplant. Some T cells may arise from the graft donor. Here the sequenced sample was CD4+ T cells from blood, taken 45 to 47 months after liver transplant. V usage is TRBV4-1 and J usage is TRBJ2-6; no firm D call. The CDR3 is CASSQDVLPRANVLTF. CDR3 nucleotide sequence: TGCGCCAGCAGCCAAGACGTATTACCTAGGGCCAACGTCCTGACTTTC.